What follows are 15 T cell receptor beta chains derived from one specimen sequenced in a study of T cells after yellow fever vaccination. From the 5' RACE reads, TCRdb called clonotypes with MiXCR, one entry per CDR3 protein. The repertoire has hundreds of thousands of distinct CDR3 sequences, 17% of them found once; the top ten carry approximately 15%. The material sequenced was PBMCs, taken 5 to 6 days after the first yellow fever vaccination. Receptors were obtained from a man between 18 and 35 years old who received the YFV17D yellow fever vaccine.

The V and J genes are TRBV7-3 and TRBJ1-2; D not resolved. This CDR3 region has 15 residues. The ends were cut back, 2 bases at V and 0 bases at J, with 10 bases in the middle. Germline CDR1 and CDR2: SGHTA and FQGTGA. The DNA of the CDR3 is TGTGCCAGCAGCTTAGGCCCGCCAGCTAACTATGGCTACACCTTC. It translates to CASSLGPPANYGYTF.

The CDR3 spells CASSFRDKSYNEQFF. CDR3 DNA sequence: TGTGCCAGCAGCTTCCGGGACAAGTCCTACAATGAGCAGTTCTTC. The chain employs TRBV7-9 and TRBJ2-1, with D possibly matching TRBD1 (6 bases). The V gene lost 3 bases and the J gene lost 1 base, with 10 bases spanning the gap. Germline-derived CDR1 and CDR2 are SEHNR and FQNEAQ (reference sequence). The CDR3 covers 15 residues.

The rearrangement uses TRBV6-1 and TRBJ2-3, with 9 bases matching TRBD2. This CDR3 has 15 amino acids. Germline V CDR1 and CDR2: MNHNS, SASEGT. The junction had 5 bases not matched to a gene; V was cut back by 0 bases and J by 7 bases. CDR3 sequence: CASSEAAGGLYTQYF. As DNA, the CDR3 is TGTGCCAGCAGTGAAGCGGCGGGGGGGCTTTATACGCAGTATTTT.

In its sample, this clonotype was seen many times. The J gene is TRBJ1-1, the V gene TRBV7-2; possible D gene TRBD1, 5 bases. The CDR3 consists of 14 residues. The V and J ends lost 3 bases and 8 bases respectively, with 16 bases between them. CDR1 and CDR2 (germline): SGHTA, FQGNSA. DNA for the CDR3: TGTGCCAGCAGCTTGGGCGAAGGAGGGACGGAAGCTTTCTTT. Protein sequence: CASSLGEGGTEAFF. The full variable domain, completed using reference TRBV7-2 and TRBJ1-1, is GAGVSQSPSNKVTEKGKDVELRCDPISGHTALYWYRQSLGQGLEFLIYFQGNSAPDKSGLPSDRFSAERTGGSVSTLTIQRTQQEDSAVYLCASSLGEGGTEAFFGQGTRLTVV.

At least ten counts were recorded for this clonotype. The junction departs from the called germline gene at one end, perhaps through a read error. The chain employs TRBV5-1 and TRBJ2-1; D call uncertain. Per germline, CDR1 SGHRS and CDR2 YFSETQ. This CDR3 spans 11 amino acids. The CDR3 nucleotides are TGTGCCAGCAGCTTAGACAATGAGCAGTTCTTC. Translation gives CASSLDNEQFF.

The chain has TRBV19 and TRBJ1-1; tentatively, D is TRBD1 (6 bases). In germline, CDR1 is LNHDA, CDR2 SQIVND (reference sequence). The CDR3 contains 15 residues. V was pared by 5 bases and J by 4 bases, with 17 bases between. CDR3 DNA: TGTGCCAGTAGTCGAGACTCAGGGGCATCCACTGAAGCTTTCTTT. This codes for CASSRDSGASTEAFF.

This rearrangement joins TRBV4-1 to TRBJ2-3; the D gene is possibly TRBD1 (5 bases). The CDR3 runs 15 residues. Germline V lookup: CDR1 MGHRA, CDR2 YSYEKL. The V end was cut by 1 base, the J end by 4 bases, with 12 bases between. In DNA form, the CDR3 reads TGCGCCAGCAGCCAAGGTCAGGGAAGTGCAGATACGCAGTATTTT. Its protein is CASSQGQGSADTQYF.

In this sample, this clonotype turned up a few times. DNA of the CDR3: TGTGCCAGCAGCTCCCGGGACAGGGTGAACTACGAGCAGTACTTC. Translating gives CASSSRDRVNYEQYF. This chain uses TRBV7-2 with TRBJ2-7, with 9 bases matching TRBD1. With 4 bases clipped from V and 3 bases from J, the junction kept 7 bases outside the gene matches. The CDR3 has 15 residues. Germline V gives CDR1 SGHTA, CDR2 FQGNSA.

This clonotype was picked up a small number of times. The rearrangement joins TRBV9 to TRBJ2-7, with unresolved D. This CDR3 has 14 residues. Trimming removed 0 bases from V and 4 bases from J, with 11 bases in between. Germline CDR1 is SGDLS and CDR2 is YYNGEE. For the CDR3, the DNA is TGTGCCAGCAGCGTAGCAGGTTCGGGTTACGAGCAGTACTTC. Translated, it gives CASSVAGSGYEQYF.

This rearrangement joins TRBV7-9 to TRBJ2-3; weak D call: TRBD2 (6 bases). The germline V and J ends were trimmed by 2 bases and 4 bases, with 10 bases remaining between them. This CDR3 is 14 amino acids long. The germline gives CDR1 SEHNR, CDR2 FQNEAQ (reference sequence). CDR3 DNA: TGTGCCAGCAGCTTACTGCGGGACGCAGATACGCAGTATTTT. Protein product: CASSLLRDADTQYF.

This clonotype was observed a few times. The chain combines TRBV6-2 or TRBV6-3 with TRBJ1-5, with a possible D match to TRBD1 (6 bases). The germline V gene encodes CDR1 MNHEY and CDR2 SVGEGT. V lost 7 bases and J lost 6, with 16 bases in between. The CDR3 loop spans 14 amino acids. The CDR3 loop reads CASTRGGGSQPQHF. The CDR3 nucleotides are TGTGCCAGCACCCGGGGGGGCGGGAGTCAGCCCCAGCATTTT.

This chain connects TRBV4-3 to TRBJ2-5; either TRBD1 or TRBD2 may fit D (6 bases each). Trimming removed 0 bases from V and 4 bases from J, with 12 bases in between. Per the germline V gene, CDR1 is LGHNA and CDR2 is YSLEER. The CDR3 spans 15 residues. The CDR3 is CASSQEKGGGETQYF. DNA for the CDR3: TGCGCCAGCAGCCAAGAAAAGGGGGGCGGAGAGACCCAGTACTTC.

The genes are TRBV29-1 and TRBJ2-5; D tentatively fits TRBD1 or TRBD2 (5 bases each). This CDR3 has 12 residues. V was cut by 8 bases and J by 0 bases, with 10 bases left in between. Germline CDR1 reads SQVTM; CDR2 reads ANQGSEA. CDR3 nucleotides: TGCAGCTCCGTGGGGGACCAAGAGACCCAGTACTTC. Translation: CSSVGDQETQYF. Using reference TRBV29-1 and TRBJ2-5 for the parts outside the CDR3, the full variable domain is SAVISQKPSRDICQRGTSLTIQCQVDSQVTMMFWYRQQPGQSLTLIATANQGSEATYESGFVIDKFPISRPNLTFSTLTVSNMSPEDSSIYLCSSVGDQETQYFGPGTRLLVL.

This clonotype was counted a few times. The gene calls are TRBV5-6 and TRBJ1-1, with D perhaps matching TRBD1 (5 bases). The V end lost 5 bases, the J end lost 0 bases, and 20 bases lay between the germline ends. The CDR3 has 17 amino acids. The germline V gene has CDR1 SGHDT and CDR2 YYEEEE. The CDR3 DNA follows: TGTGCCAGCAGTCCCCCCCCACGTGGGGCGTTGAACACTGAAGCTTTCTTT. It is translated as CASSPPPRGALNTEAFF. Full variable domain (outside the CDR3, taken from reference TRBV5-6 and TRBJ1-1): DAGVTQSPTHLIKTRGQQVTLRCSPKSGHDTVSWYQQALGQGPQFIFQYYEEEERQRGNFPDRFSGHQFPNYSSELNVNALLLGDSALYLCASSPPPRGALNTEAFFGQGTRLTVV.

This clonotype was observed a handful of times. The CDR3 DNA reads TGTGCCAGCAGTTCGCGGGGGTTCTCCTACAATGAGCAGTTCTTC. This codes for CASSSRGFSYNEQFF. The chain employs TRBV28 and TRBJ2-1; 7 bases are a match to TRBD2. With 4 bases clipped from V and 0 bases from J, the junction kept 3 bases outside the gene matches. The CDR3 has 15 residues. Germline CDR1 MDHEN, CDR2 SYDVKM.